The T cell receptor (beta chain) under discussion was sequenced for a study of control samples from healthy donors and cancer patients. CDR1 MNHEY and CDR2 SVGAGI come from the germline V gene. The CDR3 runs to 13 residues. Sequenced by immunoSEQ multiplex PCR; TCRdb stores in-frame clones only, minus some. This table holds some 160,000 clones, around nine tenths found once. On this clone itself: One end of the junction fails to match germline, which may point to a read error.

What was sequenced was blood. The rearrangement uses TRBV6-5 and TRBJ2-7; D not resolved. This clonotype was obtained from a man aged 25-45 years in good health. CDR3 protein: CASSDSGYYEQYF. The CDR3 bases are TGTGCCAGCAGTGACTCCGGATACTACGAGCAGTACTTC.